What follows describes a single T cell receptor beta chain. Per the study methods: Scientists estimated how many nucleated cells there were by amplifying reference gene primers. Repertoires were generated with immunoSEQ multiplex PCR, while TCRdb's copy carries only in-frame clones and drops some. V and J calls plus clone size are reproduced from that table; the DNA served to infer D and trimming. Of more than 100,000 clones listed, about 86% were seen once; the top ten hold 0.88%. The sample comes from a study of blood T cell repertoires in COVID-19. Across the study: The samples span acute and convalescent COVID-19 from the United States, Italy and Spain.

The germline V gene encodes CDR1 MNHNY and CDR2 SVGAGI (reference sequence). The ends lost 8 bases at V and 0 bases at J; junction bases unmatched: 10. This CDR3 has 15 residues. The sequencing input was peripheral blood. The gene calls are TRBV6-6 and TRBJ2-7; TRBD2 agrees at 7 bases. The sequence came from a woman between 45 and 60 years old with active or convalescent COVID-19. CDR3: CASSPTGGFSYEQYF. DNA for the CDR3: TGTGCCAGCTCACCTACCGGGGGGTTCTCCTACGAGCAGTACTTC.